This T cell receptor (beta chain) emerged from a study of metastatic and nonmetastatic thyroid tumors (dated by TCRdb to the early 2020s). Some background on the complete study: The researchers compared repertoires between peripheral blood samples and tumor or nodule tissue samples from patients with malignant or benign thyroid disease.

At least ten counts were recorded for this clone. Its cognate antigen has yet to be identified. A read error may explain this, as a much larger clone is one base away. The library was prepared using PCR. Sequencing was carried out with an Illumina HiSeq 4000. High-throughput sequencing was used to profile the TCR beta-chain CDR3 region of each patient. The authors processed their data as follows. CDR3 differences across clinicopathological groups were used to build a classifier for discriminating distant-metastatic papillary thyroid cancer patients. Repertoire diversity was assessed with the Shannon index, and tumor-blood repertoire similarity with the Morisita-Horn index. TCRdb reran the public reads through fastp at Q25 and MiXCR, keeping productive beta chains. The V and J calls come from TCRdb's annotation, not from the publication. For this sample the table gives 20,000 to 30,000 clones, of which more than 12% were detected only once. The ten largest make up roughly 3.3% of the sample.

CDR1 and CDR2, per the germline V gene (reference sequence), are LNHNV and YYDKDF. A distance of 20 bases separates the germline ends of V and J, which lose 5 bases and 0 bases respectively. From cysteine to phenylalanine, the CDR3 is 17 amino acids long. This entry keeps only the CDR3 DNA: 51 bases, framed from base 1. Overall study results and their limits: In both blood and tumor samples, TCR beta diversity was reported to be significantly higher in malignant tumors than in benign nodules.

None of the patients had been given any treatment before thyroid surgery. The study retrospectively analysed patient clinical samples collected from the early 2010s to the late 2010s using T-cell receptor beta sequencing. The chain is encoded by TRBV15 joined to TRBJ2-7; the best D guess is TRBD2, with 6 bases matching. The TCR sequence derives from a female donor with papillary thyroid cancer or a benign thyroid nodule (not recorded which). Some clones in this sample may be carry-over from other donors' samples. Sequencing was done on a sample of blood. The nucleotide sequence is given as TGTGCCACCAGCGGAGGGATATCGCGGGCCAACTCCTACGAGCAGTACTTC. Translation gives CATSGGISRANSYEQYF.